This is a list of T cell receptor beta chains from one sample in a study of breast tumors, draining lymph nodes, adjacent tissues. TCRdb reprocessed the multiplex PCR reads via MiXCR and lists one record per CDR3 protein. The profile shows about 300,000 distinct CDR3 sequences, 30% of them singletons. The source material was axillary lymph node tissue. The receptors originated from a female donor with breast cancer. Some clones in this sample may be carry-over from other donors' samples. Both conserved end residues are part of each CDR3. Part of the rows lack a size; the others show once, few, many or a class for expanded clones.

CDR3: CASSLAPWQNYEQYF
length: 15
J: TRBJ2-7
size: many
V: TRBV7-2

CDR3: CATSDFSGPQETQYF
length: 15
J: TRBJ2-5
size: many
V: TRBV24-1

CDR3: CAWSPGTETFF
length: 11
J: TRBJ1-1
size: .
V: TRBV30

CDR3: CASSIATSGYGYTF
length: 14
J: TRBJ1-2
size: .
V: TRBV19

CDR3: CAWSLSQGSGYTF
length: 13
J: TRBJ1-2
size: many
V: TRBV30

CDR3: CASSHSIQRTDAQYF
length: 15
J: TRBJ2-3
size: .
V: TRBV6-5

CDR3: CASSVSGLVWSLSTDTQYF
length: 19
J: TRBJ2-3
size: .
V: TRBV2

CDR3: CASSPGTGMSRGLGTKNIQYF
length: 21
J: TRBJ2-4
size: few
V: TRBV14

CDR3: CASSLAPLAFADTQYF
length: 16
J: TRBJ2-3
size: .
V: TRBV7-8

CDR3: CSVEEGSLSNQPQHF
length: 15
J: TRBJ1-5
size: .
V: TRBV29-1

CDR3: CSVTGRFTDTQYF
length: 13
J: TRBJ2-3
size: many
V: TRBV29-1

CDR3: CATSDLTTQYF
length: 11
J: TRBJ2-5
size: many
V: TRBV24-1

CDR3: CSVVWGGETQYF
length: 12
J: TRBJ2-5
size: many
V: TRBV29-1

CDR3: CASSYPSGPGETETQYF
length: 17
J: TRBJ2-5
size: .
V: TRBV6-5

CDR3: CASSQEGSLLYEQYF
length: 15
J: TRBJ2-7
size: .
V: TRBV3-1

CDR3: CASSPRDRGAYEQYF
length: 15
J: TRBJ2-7
size: many
V: TRBV19

CDR3: CASSDLLFTGELFF
length: 14
J: TRBJ2-2
size: many
V: TRBV6-4

CDR3: CASSYEREGPYEQYF
length: 15
J: TRBJ2-7
size: many
V: TRBV7-9

CDR3: CASGLAGVYEQYF
length: 13
J: TRBJ2-7
size: .
V: TRBV6-2/TRBV6-3

CDR3: CASTRGLDEKLFF
length: 13
J: TRBJ1-4
size: many
V: TRBV12-3/TRBV12-4

CDR3: CASSEALGGMDTQYF
length: 15
J: TRBJ2-3
size: many
V: TRBV2

CDR3: CASSPGTGPQETQYF
length: 15
J: TRBJ2-5
size: many
V: TRBV5-5

CDR3: CASSLQQGNTEAFF
length: 14
J: TRBJ1-1
size: .
V: TRBV7-9

CDR3: CASSLEGDANYGYTF
length: 15
J: TRBJ1-2
size: .
V: TRBV5-1

CDR3: CASSWTWPGAVNTEAFF
length: 17
J: TRBJ1-1
size: .
V: TRBV5-5

CDR3: CASSLGGSGDIQYF
length: 14
J: TRBJ2-4
size: .
V: TRBV5-1

CDR3: CSALRTDLQFF
length: 11
J: TRBJ2-1
size: many
V: TRBV20-1

CDR3: CASSEIPMNTEAFF
length: 14
J: TRBJ1-1
size: .
V: TRBV2

CDR3: CASSPLETETQYF
length: 13
J: TRBJ2-5
size: many
V: TRBV14

CDR3: CATSQDTYGYTF
length: 12
J: TRBJ1-2
size: many
V: TRBV24-1

CDR3: CASSQCSVEGTGSYNEQFF
length: 19
J: TRBJ2-1
size: few
V: TRBV3-2

CDR3: CASSPGQGVDTQYF
length: 14
J: TRBJ2-3
size: .
V: TRBV7-7

CDR3: CASSQDSGGWNERFF
length: 15
J: TRBJ2-1
size: .
V: TRBV4-3

CDR3: CATSPTGGSRNEQYF
length: 15
J: TRBJ2-7
size: many
V: TRBV24-1

CDR3: CASSEFTLGTEAFF
length: 14
J: TRBJ1-1
size: .
V: TRBV10-1

CDR3: CASSDHSGISYNEQFF
length: 16
J: TRBJ2-1
size: many
V: TRBV6-6

CDR3: CATSTTGTKTYEQYF
length: 15
J: TRBJ2-7
size: .
V: TRBV15

CDR3: CAISATPTGTSGSYEQYF
length: 18
J: TRBJ2-7
size: many
V: TRBV10-3

CDR3: CASSHSGTSGYEQYF
length: 15
J: TRBJ2-7
size: few
V: TRBV16

CDR3: CASRETGGYEAFF
length: 13
J: TRBJ1-1
size: .
V: TRBV2

CDR3: CASTLSSRPGGTGELFF
length: 17
J: TRBJ2-2
size: many
V: TRBV9